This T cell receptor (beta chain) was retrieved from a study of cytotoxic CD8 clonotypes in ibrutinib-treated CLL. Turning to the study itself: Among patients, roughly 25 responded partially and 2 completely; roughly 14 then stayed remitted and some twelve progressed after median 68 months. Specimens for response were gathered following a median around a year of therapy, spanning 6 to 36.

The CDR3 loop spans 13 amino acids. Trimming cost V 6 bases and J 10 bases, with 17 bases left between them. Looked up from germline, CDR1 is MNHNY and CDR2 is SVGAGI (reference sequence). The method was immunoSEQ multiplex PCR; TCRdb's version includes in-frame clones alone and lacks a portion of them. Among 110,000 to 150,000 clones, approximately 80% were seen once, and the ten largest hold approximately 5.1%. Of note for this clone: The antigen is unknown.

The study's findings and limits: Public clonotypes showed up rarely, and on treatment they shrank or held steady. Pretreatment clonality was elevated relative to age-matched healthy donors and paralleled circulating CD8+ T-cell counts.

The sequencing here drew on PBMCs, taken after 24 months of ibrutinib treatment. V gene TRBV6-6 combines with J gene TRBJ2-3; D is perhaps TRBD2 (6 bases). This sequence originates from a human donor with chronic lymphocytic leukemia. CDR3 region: CASSPAGPGAQYF. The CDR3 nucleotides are TGTGCCAGCAGCCCCGCGGGGCCTGGCGCGCAGTATTTT.